The 24 T cell receptor beta chains reported below all come from one sample, sequenced in a study of T cells after yellow fever vaccination. One entry per CDR3 protein, called by TCRdb with MiXCR from the 5' RACE reads. The sample has about 85,000 distinct CDR3 sequences; about 14% are singletons. The sequencing here drew on CD8+ T cells not binding an NS4B(214-222) dextramer, sorted from PBMCs, taken approximately 20 days after the first yellow fever vaccination. Receptors were obtained from a man between 18 and 35 years old who received the YFV17D yellow fever vaccine.

This clonotype appeared many times. The chain is built from TRBV5-6 and TRBJ2-3, with 8 bases fitting TRBD2. The germline V gene has CDR1 SGHDT and CDR2 YYEEEE. After removal of 4 bases from V and 6 bases from J, the junction contained 19 bases not matched to a gene. The CDR3 is 18 residues long. The CDR3 sequence is CASSITPGRGVSEDTQYF. DNA of the CDR3: TGTGCCAGCAGCATCACTCCCGGGCGGGGGGTATCTGAGGATACGCAGTATTTT. The full variable domain, with the rest looked up from reference TRBV5-6 and TRBJ2-3, is DAGVTQSPTHLIKTRGQQVTLRCSPKSGHDTVSWYQQALGQGPQFIFQYYEEEERQRGNFPDRFSGHQFPNYSSELNVNALLLGDSALYLCASSITPGRGVSEDTQYFGPGTRLTVL.

This rearrangement joins TRBV29-1 to TRBJ2-1; TRBD2 matches at 12 bases. The CDR3 has 15 amino acids. Trimming at V came to 4 bases and at J to 5 bases, leaving 6 bases not matched to a gene. The germline gives CDR1 SQVTM, CDR2 ANQGSEA. CDR3 in DNA: TGCAGCGTTGCTCTACTAGCGGGGGGACACAATGAGCAGTTCTTC. Translating gives CSVALLAGGHNEQFF.

CDR3 sequence: CASSLGLAGNTQYF. CDR3 in DNA: TGTGCCAGCAGCTTGGGACTAGCGGGGAATACGCAGTATTTT. V and J are TRBV13 and TRBJ2-3, with 13 nucleotides matching TRBD2. Germline lookup yields CDR1 PRHDT and CDR2 FYEKMQ (reference sequence). The CDR3 totals 14 residues. With 3 bases clipped from V and 7 bases from J, the junction kept 1 base outside the gene matches.

This clonotype occurred a few times. The chain is built from TRBV4-3 and TRBJ1-2; the D is unclear. The V gene's germline CDR1 is LGHNA and CDR2 YSLEER. This CDR3 region has 16 residues. V lost 6 bases and J lost 0, with 17 bases in between. The CDR3 bases are TGCGCCAGCAGTGTTGGTGTGGCAGGAGCTAACTATGGCTACACCTTC. As protein: CASSVGVAGANYGYTF.

The table lists this clonotype with a few counts. This chain joins TRBV12-3 or TRBV12-4 and TRBJ2-5; 11 bases are a match to TRBD1. V shed 3 bases and J 4 bases; nucleotides not matched to a gene: 1. CDR3 size: 14 residues. The CDR3 sequence: CASSFGQGAETQYF. CDR3 sequence (DNA): TGTGCCAGCAGTTTTGGACAGGGGGCAGAGACCCAGTACTTC.

The rearrangement joins TRBV12-5 to TRBJ2-1; D call uncertain. Germline CDR1 LGHNT, CDR2 FRNRAP. With 6 bases removed from V and 7 bases from J, the gap between germline ends came to 13 bases. The length of the CDR3 is 13 residues. CDR3 in amino acids: CASGPPGGNEQFF. For the CDR3, the DNA is TGTGCTAGTGGGCCTCCGGGTGGGAATGAGCAGTTCTTC.

On this clonotype itself: Germline is not matched at one junction end, which may reflect a read error. The chain has TRBV7-2 and TRBJ1-1; D unclear. CDR3 length: 11 amino acids. Germline V gene lookup returns CDR1 SGHTA and CDR2 FQGNSA. The CDR3, as DNA: TGTGCCAGCAGCCCCTACACTGAAGATTTCTTT. Residues: CASSPYTEDFF.

This clonotype has a count of ten or more. CDR3 DNA: TGTGCCAGCAGTTCCGGTTCCTACAATGAGCAGTTCTTC. Residues: CASSSGSYNEQFF. The genes are TRBV12-3 or TRBV12-4 and TRBJ2-1, with D uncertain. The V and J ends lost 4 bases and 1 base respectively, with 5 bases between them. The CDR3 has 13 residues.

The J gene is TRBJ1-5, the V gene TRBV12-3 or TRBV12-4, with D possibly matching TRBD1 (6 bases). This CDR3 spans 14 amino acids. V was shortened by 3 bases and J by 7 bases, with 13 bases between the two germline ends. The DNA for the CDR3 is TGTGCCAGCAGTTTTTCAGGGGCGCGACAGCCCCAGCATTTT. The encoded protein is CASSFSGARQPQHF.

This sequence joins TRBV12-3 or TRBV12-4 and TRBJ2-3; TRBD2 agrees at 7 bases. J lost 1 base, V lost 2 bases, and 0 bases had no gene match. This CDR3 spans 14 amino acids. The DNA of the CDR3 is TGTGCCAGCAGTTTAAGCGGGGGCACAGATACGCAGTATTTT. Its protein product is CASSLSGGTDTQYF.

This clonotype was observed many times. The chain recombines TRBV20-1 with TRBJ2-7, with D unclear. Trimming cost V 0 bases and J 3 bases, with 3 bases left between them. CDR3 size: 11 residues. CDR1 is DFQATT, CDR2 SNEGSKA, per germline (reference sequence). The chain's CDR3 is CSAREGYEQYV. The CDR3 nucleotides are TGCAGTGCTAGAGAGGGCTACGAGCAGTACGTC.

This rearrangement joins TRBV7-8 to TRBJ1-1; the match to TRBD1 covers 7 bases. J was trimmed by 7 bases and V by 6 bases; bases with no gene match: 2. Germline CDR1 SGHVS, CDR2 FQNEAQ. The CDR3 is 11 amino acids. The CDR3, as DNA: TGTGCCAGCAGACAGGGGCATGAAGCTTTCTTT. Encoded protein: CASRQGHEAFF.

This clonotype was detected only a few times. This CDR3 reads CASSLKGGATGELFF. CDR3 bases: TGTGCCAGCAGCCTAAAAGGCGGGGCGACCGGGGAGCTGTTTTTT. This sequence joins TRBV3-1 and TRBJ2-2; perhaps TRBD2 as D (6 bases). With 4 bases removed from V and 5 bases from J, the gap between germline ends came to 14 bases. The germline gives CDR1 LGHDT, CDR2 YNNKEL (reference sequence). The CDR3 contains 15 residues. Drawing the rest from reference TRBV3-1 and TRBJ2-2, the complete variable domain is DTAVSQTPKYLVTQMGNDKSIKCEQNLGHDTMYWYKQDSKKFLKIMFSYNNKELIINETVPNRFSPKSPDKAHLNLHINSLELGDSAVYFCASSLKGGATGELFFGEGSRLTVL.

V usage is TRBV5-6 and J usage is TRBJ2-1; 9 bases are shared with TRBD2. The CDR3 consists of 15 residues. V shed 4 bases, J shed 4 bases, and the junction held 6 bases outside the gene matches. Germline V gene data show CDR1 as SGHDT and CDR2 as YYEEEE. The CDR3 spells CASSPTSGLYNEQFF. CDR3 DNA: TGTGCCAGCAGCCCGACTAGCGGCCTATACAATGAGCAGTTCTTC.

This chain joins TRBV5-4 and TRBJ2-6; the D gene could be TRBD1 or TRBD2 (5 bases each). The length of the CDR3 is 18 residues. CDR1 is SGHNT, CDR2 YYREEE, per germline (reference sequence). Trimming removed 2 bases from V and 4 bases from J, with 19 bases in between. CDR3 region: CASSLIGTARGGANVLTF. CDR3 nucleotide sequence: TGTGCCAGCAGCTTAATCGGGACGGCTCGGGGAGGGGCCAACGTCCTGACTTTC.

In this sample, this clonotype turned up a few times. The chain couples TRBV5-6 to TRBJ2-7; 11 bases match TRBD1. With 2 bases clipped from V and 9 bases from J, the junction kept 7 bases outside the gene matches. This CDR3 contains 14 residues. In germline, CDR1 is SGHDT, CDR2 YYEEEE. CDR3 sequence reads: CASSFGTGGVGQYV. CDR3 bases: TGTGCCAGCAGCTTCGGGACAGGGGGAGTGGGGCAGTACGTC.

CDR3 amino acids: CASSADYRDSFF. For the CDR3, the DNA is TGTGCCAGCAGCGCAGACTACCGGGACTCATTTTTT. The V and J genes are TRBV11-2 and TRBJ1-4; D is possibly TRBD1 (5 bases). The CDR3 extends over 12 amino acids. In germline, CDR1 is SGHAT, CDR2 FQNNGV. Deletions cut 5 bases from V and 17 bases from J, with 18 bases between.

The rearrangement joins TRBV29-1 to TRBJ1-1; D unclear. CDR3 length: 13 amino acids. V lost 2 bases, J lost 1 base, and 8 bases lay in between. From germline, CDR1 is SQVTM and CDR2 ANQGSEA. CDR3: CSVEYPANTEAFF. The CDR3 DNA reads TGCAGCGTTGAATACCCTGCGAACACTGAAGCTTTCTTT.

The CDR3, as DNA: TGCAGCGTTGAATATCCAGGGGGTTCCTACGAGCAGTACTTC. Encoded protein: CSVEYPGGSYEQYF. The chain is built from TRBV29-1 and TRBJ2-7; 7 positions match TRBD1. Losses at the gene ends were 2 bases for V and 1 base for J; bases not matched to a gene: 5. The CDR3 length is 14 residues. Germline V gene lookup returns CDR1 SQVTM and CDR2 ANQGSEA.

This clonotype has more than one count but fewer than ten. The chain links TRBV29-1 to TRBJ2-1; D ambiguous. The germline gives CDR1 SQVTM, CDR2 ANQGSEA. The CDR3 has 14 residues. The V end was cut by 2 bases, the J end by 7 bases, with 15 bases between. The CDR3 loop reads CSVETPSFLNEQFF. The CDR3 DNA reads as TGCAGCGTTGAAACGCCTAGTTTCTTGAATGAGCAGTTCTTC.

This clonotype was seen only a few times. This rearrangement joins TRBV7-8 to TRBJ1-1, with a tentative D call TRBD1 (5 bases). Germline CDR1 is SGHVS and CDR2 is FQNEAQ. Trimming removed 3 bases at V and 8 bases at J, with 10 bases between. The CDR3 consists of 12 residues. The CDR3 sequence is CASSLGDREAFF. In nucleotides, the CDR3 is TGTGCCAGCAGCTTGGGGGACCGCGAAGCTTTCTTT.

The chain recombines TRBV5-1 with TRBJ2-1; 13 nucleotides align to TRBD2. Looked up from germline, CDR1 is SGHRS and CDR2 is YFSETQ. The CDR3 loop spans 15 amino acids. With V trimmed by 0 bases and J by 10 bases, 4 bases remained unmatched. The CDR3 loop is CASSLAGTSGVEQFF. The CDR3 DNA reads as TGCGCCAGCAGCTTGGCAGGGACTAGCGGGGTGGAGCAGTTCTTC.

This clonotype was found a few times. The chain employs TRBV9 and TRBJ2-1, with D perhaps matching TRBD1 (6 bases). V was trimmed by 3 bases and J by 6 bases, leaving 19 bases between them. CDR1 SGDLS and CDR2 YYNGEE come from the germline V gene. This CDR3 has 16 residues. The CDR3 region is CASSEPTGSNSNEQFF. The DNA for the CDR3 is TGTGCCAGCAGCGAACCGACAGGATCTAACTCCAATGAGCAGTTCTTC.

This clonotype was detected ten times or more. The chain combines TRBV7-6 with TRBJ2-2; D remains unclear. V was pared by 1 base and J by 3 bases, with 3 bases between. The CDR3 sequence is 13 residues long. The germline V gene encodes CDR1 SGHVS and CDR2 FNYEAQ. Here the CDR3 DNA reads TGTGCCAGCAGCTTAGGGGACACCGGGGAGCTGTTTTTT. Protein product: CASSLGDTGELFF.